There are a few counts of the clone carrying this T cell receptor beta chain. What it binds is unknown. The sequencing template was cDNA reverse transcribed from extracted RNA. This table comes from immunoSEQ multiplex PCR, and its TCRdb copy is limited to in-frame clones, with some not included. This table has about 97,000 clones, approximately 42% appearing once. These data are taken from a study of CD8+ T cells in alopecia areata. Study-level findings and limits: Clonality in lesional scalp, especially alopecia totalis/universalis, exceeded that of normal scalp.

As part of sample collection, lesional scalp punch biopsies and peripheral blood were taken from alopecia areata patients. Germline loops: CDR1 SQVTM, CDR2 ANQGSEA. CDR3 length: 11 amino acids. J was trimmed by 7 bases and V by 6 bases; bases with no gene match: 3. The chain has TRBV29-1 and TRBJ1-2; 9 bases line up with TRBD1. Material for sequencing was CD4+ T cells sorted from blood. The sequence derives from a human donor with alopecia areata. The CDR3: CSVGQGTGYTF. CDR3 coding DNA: TGCAGCGTCGGACAGGGGACTGGCTACACCTTC.